The present T cell receptor beta chain was sequenced within a study of T cell repertoires in cytomegalovirus infection. Background on the study: Shared public TCR beta signatures pointed to both CMV infection and a matching HLA type. The study's findings and limits: People with CMV and the relevant HLA were identified by cumulative public TCR beta family frequency. Within the response measured ex vivo, HLA-C-restricted CMV-specific TCR beta clonotypes were dominant.

This clonotype was observed a handful of times. The antigen remains undetermined. TCRdb ran MiXCR on the reads and lists one entry per CDR3 protein. The sample shows about 530,000 distinct CDR3 sequences, around 27% of them seen only once. The CDR3 is made up of 12 amino acids. CDR1 and CDR2 (germline): SGHRS, YFSETQ. V lost 7 bases and J lost 2, with 8 bases in between. The sequenced sample was PBMCs. The chain is built from TRBV5-1 and TRBJ2-3; D gene unclear. The receptor was isolated from a human donor in good health (CMV status not recorded). Some clones in this sample may be carry-over from other donors' samples. DNA of the CDR3: TGCGCCAGCTACGAAAACACAGATACGCAGTATTTT. Translated, it gives CASYENTDTQYF.